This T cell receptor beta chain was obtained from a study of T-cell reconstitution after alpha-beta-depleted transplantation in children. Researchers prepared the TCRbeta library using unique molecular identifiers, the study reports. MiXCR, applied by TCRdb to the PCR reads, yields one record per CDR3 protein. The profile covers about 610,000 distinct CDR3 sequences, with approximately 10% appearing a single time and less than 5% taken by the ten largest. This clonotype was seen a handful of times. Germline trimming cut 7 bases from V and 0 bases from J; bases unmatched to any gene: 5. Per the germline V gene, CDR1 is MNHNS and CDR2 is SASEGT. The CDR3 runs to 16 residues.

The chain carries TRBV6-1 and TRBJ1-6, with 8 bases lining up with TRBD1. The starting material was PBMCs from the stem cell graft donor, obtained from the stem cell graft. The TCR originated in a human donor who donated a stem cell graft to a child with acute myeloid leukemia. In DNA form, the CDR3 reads TGTGCCAGCATTCCCACAGGGGGCTCCTATAATTCACCCCTCCACTTT. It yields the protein CASIPTGGSYNSPLHF.